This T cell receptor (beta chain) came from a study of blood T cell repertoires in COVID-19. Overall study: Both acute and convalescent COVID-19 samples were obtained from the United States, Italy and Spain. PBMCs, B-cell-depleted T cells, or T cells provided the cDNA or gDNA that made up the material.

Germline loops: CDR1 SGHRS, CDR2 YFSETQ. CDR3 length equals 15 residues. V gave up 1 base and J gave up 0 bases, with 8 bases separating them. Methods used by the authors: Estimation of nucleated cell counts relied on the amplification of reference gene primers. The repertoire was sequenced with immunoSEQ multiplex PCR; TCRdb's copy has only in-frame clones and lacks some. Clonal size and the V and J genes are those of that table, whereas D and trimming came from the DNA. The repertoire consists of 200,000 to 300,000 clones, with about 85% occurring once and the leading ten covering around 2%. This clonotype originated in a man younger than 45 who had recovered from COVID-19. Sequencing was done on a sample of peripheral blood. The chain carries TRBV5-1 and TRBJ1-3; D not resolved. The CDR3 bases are TGCGCCAGCAGCTTGCCAACGGGCTCTGGAAACACCATATATTTT. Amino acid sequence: CASSLPTGSGNTIYF.